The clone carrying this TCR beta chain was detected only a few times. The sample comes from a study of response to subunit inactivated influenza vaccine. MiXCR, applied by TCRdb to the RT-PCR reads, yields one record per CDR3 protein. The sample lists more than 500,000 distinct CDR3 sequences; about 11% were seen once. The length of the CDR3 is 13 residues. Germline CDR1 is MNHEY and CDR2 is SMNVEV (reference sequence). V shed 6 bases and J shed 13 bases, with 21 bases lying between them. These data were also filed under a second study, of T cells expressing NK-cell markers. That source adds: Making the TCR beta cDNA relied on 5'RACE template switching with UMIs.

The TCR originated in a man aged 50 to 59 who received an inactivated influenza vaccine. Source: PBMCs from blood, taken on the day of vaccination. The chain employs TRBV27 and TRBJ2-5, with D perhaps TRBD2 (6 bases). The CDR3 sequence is CASSRQRRDHPYF. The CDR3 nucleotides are TGTGCCAGCAGCCGGCAGAGGCGGGACCATCCGTACTTC.